Listed below are T cell receptor beta chains from one sample, sequenced in a study of T cell repertoires in cytomegalovirus infection. TCRdb processed the reads anew with MiXCR; each CDR3 protein has one entry. The sample consists of approximately 730,000 distinct CDR3 sequences, around a third of them appearing once. For these TCRs, the target antigens are not known. The material was cultured PBMCs, obtained from culture after CMV antigen stimulation. These TCRs come from a human donor in good health (CMV status not recorded). Some clones in this sample may be carry-over from other donors' samples. Each CDR3 is given with its conserved first and last residue. Fields, in order: CDR3 protein, CDR3 DNA, J gene, clone size, D gene, V gene. D genes are given only for firm matches. Clone size is stated in some rows and not others, as once, few, many or a class when expanded.

CDR3: CASSLGRPSNYGYTF
DNA: TGTGCCAGCAGCTTGGGACGGCCTAGTAACTATGGCTACACCTTC
J: TRBJ1-2
size: many
D: -
V: TRBV7-2

CDR3: CASSLDPAAEQFF
DNA: TGTGCCAGCAGCTTAGATCCGGCAGCTGAGCAGTTCTTC
J: TRBJ2-1
size: few
D: -
V: TRBV7-2

CDR3: CASSSRRGGTDTQYF
DNA: TGTGCCAGCAGCTCCAGACGCGGGGGCACAGATACGCAGTATTTT
J: TRBJ2-3
size: many
D: -
V: TRBV7-6

CDR3: CASSRGPGEKLFF
DNA: TGTGCCAGCAGCCGGGGGCCAGGGGAAAAACTGTTTTTT
J: TRBJ1-4
size: few
D: -
V: TRBV14

CDR3: CASGSPRNEQFF
DNA: TGTGCTAGTGGGAGCCCTCGGAATGAGCAGTTCTTC
J: TRBJ2-1
size: many
D: -
V: TRBV12-5

CDR3: CSARTLTGGGETQYF
DNA: TGCAGTGCTAGAACCCTGACAGGGGGGGGAGAGACCCAGTACTTC
J: TRBJ2-5
size: -
D: TRBD1
V: TRBV20-1

CDR3: CASSLVLGAGTEAFF
DNA: TGTGCCAGCAGCTTAGTCCTAGGGGCGGGCACTGAAGCTTTCTTT
J: TRBJ1-1
size: many
D: -
V: TRBV7-2

CDR3: CAISVGERRGGYTF
DNA: TGTGCCATCAGTGTGGGCGAAAGAAGGGGGGGCTACACCTTC
J: TRBJ1-2
size: few
D: -
V: TRBV10-3

CDR3: CASSPLGGLTNEAFF
DNA: TGTGCCAGCTCACCATTGGGGGGGCTAACAAATGAAGCTTTCTTT
J: TRBJ1-1
size: -
D: -
V: TRBV18

CDR3: CASSQQLVRETQYF
DNA: TGTGCCAGCAGCCAACAATTAGTAAGGGAGACCCAGTACTTC
J: TRBJ2-5
size: -
D: -
V: TRBV5-4

CDR3: CASSPVTGPPSNQPQHF
DNA: TGTGCCAGCAGTCCAGTGACAGGACCGCCTAGCAATCAGCCCCAGCATTTT
J: TRBJ1-5
size: once
D: -
V: TRBV28

CDR3: CASSPDRGIYEQYF
DNA: TGTGCCAGCAGTCCGGACAGGGGAATCTACGAGCAGTACTTC
J: TRBJ2-7
size: few
D: TRBD1
V: TRBV6-5

CDR3: CASSSRTDGDTQYF
DNA: TGTGCCAGCAGTTCCCGGACAGATGGAGATACGCAGTATTTT
J: TRBJ2-3
size: few
D: -
V: TRBV12-3/TRBV12-4

CDR3: CASSNTGDTEAFF
DNA: TGTGCCAGCAGCAACACAGGGGACACTGAAGCTTTCTTT
J: TRBJ1-1
size: -
D: TRBD1
V: TRBV7-6

CDR3: CASSAGGKRYEQYF
DNA: TGTGCCAGCAGTGCAGGGGGCAAACGCTACGAGCAGTACTTC
J: TRBJ2-7
size: once
D: TRBD1
V: TRBV6-6

CDR3: CSARPIGRGYNEQFF
DNA: TGCAGTGCTAGACCCATCGGGAGAGGATACAATGAGCAGTTCTTC
J: TRBJ2-1
size: -
D: -
V: TRBV20-1

CDR3: CASSPTYSNQPQHF
DNA: TGTGCCAGCTCACCAACTTATAGCAATCAGCCCCAGCATTTT
J: TRBJ1-5
size: -
D: -
V: TRBV18

CDR3: CASRSGQLHEIGRAFF
DNA: TGTGCCAGCAGATCCGGACAGCTTCATGAAATTGGTCGTGCTTTCTTT
J: TRBJ1-1
size: -
D: -
V: TRBV6-2/TRBV6-3

CDR3: CASSHFLTGEKLFF
DNA: TGTGCCAGCAGCCACTTCCTCACCGGGGAAAAACTGTTTTTT
J: TRBJ1-4
size: -
D: -
V: TRBV14

CDR3: CASSSTHRGLITDTQYF
DNA: TGTGCCAGCAGCTCCACTCACAGGGGGCTAATCACAGATACGCAGTATTTT
J: TRBJ2-3
size: -
D: TRBD1
V: TRBV7-9

CDR3: CSATRPISGNTIYF
DNA: TGCAGTGCTACAAGACCTATCTCTGGAAACACCATATATTTT
J: TRBJ1-3
size: -
D: -
V: TRBV20-1

CDR3: CASTLGPSETQYF
DNA: TGTGCCAGCACCTTGGGGCCCTCAGAGACCCAGTACTTC
J: TRBJ2-5
size: once
D: -
V: TRBV12-3/TRBV12-4

CDR3: CASSLASGLAEPGPYNEQFF
DNA: TGTGCCAGCAGCTTAGCGTCAGGACTAGCGGAACCCGGGCCCTACAATGAGCAGTTCTTC
J: TRBJ2-1
size: -
D: TRBD2
V: TRBV7-6

CDR3: CASSREILTGNEQFF
DNA: TGTGCCAGCAGTAGGGAGATCCTGACGGGTAATGAGCAGTTCTTC
J: TRBJ2-1
size: few
D: -
V: TRBV7-2

CDR3: CASSSTSGLYF
DNA: TGTGCCAGCAGCTCGACTAGCGGGCTCTATTTT
J: TRBJ2-3
size: few
D: TRBD2
V: TRBV7-9

CDR3: CASSLVSSGGSEPAYEQYF
DNA: TGTGCCAGCAGCTTAGTGAGTAGCGGGGGCTCCGAGCCAGCCTACGAGCAGTACTTC
J: TRBJ2-7
size: -
D: TRBD2
V: TRBV7-2